The 25 T cell receptor beta chains below come from one sample, sequenced in a study of cytomegalovirus exposure and HLA in healthy donors. 60 Vbeta and 13 Jbeta primers were used in PCR. Generated by immunoSEQ multiplex PCR, the TCRdb table keeps only in-frame clones and is missing some. The sample has 100,000 or so clones; around three quarters are singletons. Source material: PBMCs. The source is a man aged 35-49 years in good health and CMV-seropositive.

The V gene is TRBV10-3, the J gene TRBJ2-2, with a weak D call TRBD1 (5 bases). In germline, CDR1 is ENHRY, CDR2 SYGVKD. Trimming shortened V by 2 bases and J by 6 bases, and 16 bases separated the two germline ends. The CDR3 spans 16 residues. Here the CDR3 reads CAISERSQGDPGELFF. The CDR3 DNA follows: TGTGCCATCAGTGAGCGGTCGCAAGGGGATCCCGGGGAGCTGTTTTTT.

This sequence joins TRBV5-1 and TRBJ1-4; TRBD1 is a possible D gene (5 bases). The V gene's germline CDR1 is SGHRS and CDR2 YFSETQ. V lost 4 bases to trimming and J lost 7 bases, with 17 bases between them. This CDR3 is 15 amino acids long. CDR3 bases: TGCGCCAGCAGCCCGCCCCCGGGGGTGGGTGAAAAACTGTTTTTT. Protein product: CASSPPPGVGEKLFF.

The genes are TRBV7-2 and TRBJ2-3; D may be TRBD2 (5 bases). This CDR3 region has 12 residues. Trimming pared 5 bases from V and 7 bases from J, leaving 10 bases between. Germline assignment: CDR1 SGHTA and CDR2 FQGNSA. CDR3 in amino acids: CASSVEVNTQYF. In DNA, the CDR3 is TGTGCCAGCAGCGTGGAGGTGAATACGCAGTATTTT.

There are a few counts of this clone. V usage is TRBV7-9 and J usage is TRBJ2-3, with a tentative D call TRBD2 (5 bases). The CDR3 runs to 12 residues. The germline V gene encodes CDR1 SEHNR and CDR2 FQNEAQ (reference sequence). V lost 4 bases to trimming and J lost 7 bases, with 9 bases between them. CDR3 nucleotide sequence: TGTGCCAGCAGCTCGGAGCGGAATACGCAGTATTTT. Translating gives CASSSERNTQYF.

The rearrangement joins TRBV20-1 to TRBJ2-3; D remains ambiguous. Between the trimmed V and J ends, which lost 6 bases and 14 bases, there was a span of 12 bases. This CDR3 is 9 amino acids long. CDR1 DFQATT and CDR2 SNEGSKA come from the germline V gene (reference sequence). This chain's CDR3 is CSAGESVYF. CDR3 nucleotides: TGCAGTGCCGGAGAGAGCGTGTATTTT.

The rearrangement uses TRBV11-2 and TRBJ2-7, with 8 positions matching TRBD2. Germline values: CDR1 SGHAT, CDR2 FQNNGV. After removal of 5 bases from V and 7 bases from J, the junction contained 10 bases not matched to a gene. CDR3 size: 14 residues. CDR3 bases: TGTGCCAGCAGCACACTCCCGGGACTAGAAGAGCAGTACTTC. Translation gives CASSTLPGLEEQYF. Full variable domain (remainder filled in from reference TRBV11-2 and TRBJ2-7): EAGVAQSPRYKIIEKRQSVAFWCNPISGHATLYWYQQILGQGPKLLIQFQNNGVVDDSQLPKDRFSAERLKGVDSTLKIQPAKLEDSAVYLCASSTLPGLEEQYFGPGTRLTVT.

The chain combines TRBV2 with TRBJ2-2, with a possible D match to TRBD1 (6 bases). Trimming shortened V by 6 bases and J by 1 base, and 9 bases separated the two germline ends. Per the germline V gene, CDR1 is SNHLY and CDR2 is FYNNEI. The CDR3 has 14 residues. The CDR3 DNA sequence: TGTGCCAGCAGAGGGACATTGAACACCGGGGAGCTGTTTTTT. Its translation: CASRGTLNTGELFF.

V is TRBV2 and J is TRBJ1-4, with D tentatively TRBD1 (6 bases). Germline V gene data show CDR1 as SNHLY and CDR2 as FYNNEI. Trimming removed 2 bases at V and 4 bases at J, with 17 bases between. CDR3 length equals 17 residues. CDR3 in DNA: TGTGCCAGCAGTGAATCCTCCTGGGACAAGATTAATGAAAAACTGTTTTTT. Encoded protein: CASSESSWDKINEKLFF.

This clone was observed a few times. The chain links TRBV4-3 to TRBJ2-1, with 13 bases lining up with TRBD2. This CDR3 comprises 15 residues. CDR1 LGHNA and CDR2 YSLEER come from the germline V gene. Trimming cost V 3 bases and J 6 bases; bases outside gene matches: 2. The CDR3 DNA sequence: TGCGCCAGCAGCCAGAGACTAGCGGGGGGCAATGAGCAGTTCTTC. The encoded protein is CASSQRLAGGNEQFF.

This chain joins TRBV7-9 and TRBJ2-1, with 7 bases matching TRBD2. From germline, CDR1 is SEHNR and CDR2 FQNEAQ (reference sequence). The CDR3 is 17 residues long. V was clipped by 3 bases and J by 4 bases; unmatched bases: 12. For the CDR3, the DNA is TGTGCCAGCAGCTTTAACCGGAAAGTGGGGGGGTACAATGAGCAGTTCTTC. It yields the protein CASSFNRKVGGYNEQFF. Supplemented by reference TRBV7-9 and TRBJ2-1, the full variable domain reads DTGVSQNPRHKITKRGQNVTFRCDPISEHNRLYWYRQTLGQGPEFLTYFQNEAQLEKSRLLSDRFSAERPKGSFSTLEIQRTEQGDSAMYLCASSFNRKVGGYNEQFFGPGTRLTVL.

CDR3 nucleotides: TGTGCCACCAGCAGAGAGGGGTGGACTAGCGGGGGTCATGAGCAGTTCTTC. This codes for CATSREGWTSGGHEQFF. V and J are TRBV15 and TRBJ2-1; 13 bases map to TRBD2. The CDR3 contains 17 residues. CDR1 LNHNV and CDR2 YYDKDF come from the germline V gene (reference sequence). V was clipped by 0 bases and J by 8 bases; unmatched bases: 7.

The V and J genes are TRBV4-3 and TRBJ2-3; D remains unclear. The germline V and J ends were trimmed by 3 bases and 5 bases, with 12 bases remaining between them. Germline CDR1 LGHNA, CDR2 YSLEER. The CDR3 spans 14 residues. In nucleotides, the CDR3 is TGCGCCAGCAGCCAGGCTTTTGGCGGAGATACGCAGTATTTT. It yields the protein CASSQAFGGDTQYF.

The chain combines TRBV4-3 with TRBJ2-1, with 8 bases that match TRBD1. The CDR3 is 16 residues long. CDR1 and CDR2 from the germline V gene are LGHNA and YSLEER. The V gene end was trimmed by 0 bases and the J gene end by 7 bases; junction bases not matched to a gene: 8. CDR3 residues: CASSQEPQGAENEQFF. DNA of the CDR3: TGCGCCAGCAGCCAAGAGCCGCAGGGGGCGGAGAATGAGCAGTTCTTC.

This clone has just a few counts. V gene TRBV7-9 combines with J gene TRBJ2-3; D unresolved. The germline V gene has CDR1 SEHNR and CDR2 FQNEAQ (reference sequence). The germline V and J ends were trimmed by 3 bases and 0 bases, with 10 bases remaining between them. The CDR3 is made up of 15 amino acids. The DNA of the CDR3 is TGTGCCAGCAGCTTTGAACTCCGAAGCACAGATACGCAGTATTTT. Its translation is CASSFELRSTDTQYF.

The V call is TRBV7-8, the J call TRBJ2-5, with D possibly TRBD1 on 6 matching bases. V was pared by 5 bases and J by 1 base, with 14 bases between. The CDR3 covers 15 residues. Germline V gives CDR1 SGHVS, CDR2 FQNEAQ. The CDR3 is CASSPRWGPQETQYF. DNA of the CDR3: TGTGCCAGCAGCCCCCGTTGGGGGCCCCAAGAGACCCAGTACTTC.

The V call is TRBV5-5, the J call TRBJ1-1; no reliable D call. CDR3 length equals 15 residues. Deletions cut 0 bases from V and 4 bases from J, with 13 bases between. Germline V lookup: CDR1 SGHKS, CDR2 YYEKEE (reference sequence). CDR3 sequence: CASSLVVLGSTEAFF. CDR3 DNA: TGTGCCAGCAGCTTGGTGGTGCTTGGCAGCACTGAAGCTTTCTTT.

The chain couples TRBV27 to TRBJ2-2, with TRBD1 identical over 9 bases. The CDR3 runs 14 residues. V gave up 5 bases and J gave up 6 bases; unmatched junction bases: 4. In germline, CDR1 is MNHEY, CDR2 SMNVEV (reference sequence). In DNA, the CDR3 is TGTGCCAGCAGTGCCCGACAGGGGGCCGGGGAGCTGTTTTTT. Its protein is CASSARQGAGELFF.

The chain carries TRBV9 and TRBJ1-4; D is unresolved. The CDR3 totals 16 residues. V lost 0 bases and J 9 bases, leaving 18 bases between the germline ends. CDR1 and CDR2 (germline): SGDLS, YYNGEE. The CDR3, as DNA: TGTGCCAGCAGCGTAGGAGGAACAAATCGGAGGCAAAAACTGTTTTTT. Translated, it gives CASSVGGTNRRQKLFF.

This clone was picked up a small number of times. This chain links TRBV27 with TRBJ2-5, with D hard to call. Trimming took off 3 bases at V and 5 bases at J, with 13 bases between the two ends. Germline CDR1 MNHEY, CDR2 SMNVEV (reference sequence). CDR3 length: 14 residues. The CDR3 DNA reads TGTGCCAGCAGTTTCATCACCTCTCGGGAGACCCAGTACTTC. Encoded protein: CASSFITSRETQYF.

Points on this clone: At the DNA level, this CDR3 is encoded by other sequences in the same sample as well. The chain employs TRBV27 and TRBJ1-5, with D tentatively TRBD1 (5 bases). CDR3 length: 13 amino acids. The V gene lost 2 bases and the J gene lost 7 bases, with 9 bases spanning the gap. CDR1 and CDR2 from the germline V gene are MNHEY and SMNVEV (reference sequence). The chain's CDR3 is CASSLRGGQPQHF. In DNA, the CDR3 is TGTGCCAGCAGTTTAAGGGGAGGGCAGCCCCAGCATTTT.

The rearrangement uses TRBV5-1 and TRBJ2-3, with TRBD2 identical over 10 bases. The CDR3 extends over 15 amino acids. With V trimmed by 3 bases and J by 1 base, 2 bases remained unmatched. Germline assignment: CDR1 SGHRS and CDR2 YFSETQ. In DNA form, the CDR3 reads TGCGCCAGCAGCTCCCTAGCGGGGGGCACAGATACGCAGTATTTT. It encodes CASSSLAGGTDTQYF.

The table lists this clone with a count of one. Relative to the germline gene, one junction end is altered; a read error may explain this. This sequence joins TRBV7-9 and TRBJ1-1, with a tentative D call TRBD1 (6 bases). Per germline, CDR1 SEHNR and CDR2 FQNEAQ (reference sequence). The CDR3 spans 16 residues. The chain's CDR3 is CSSSFQTGLRNTEAFF. CDR3 coding DNA: TGTTCCAGCAGCTTCCAGACAGGCCTGAGGAACACTGAAGCTTTCTTT.

This chain uses TRBV10-3 with TRBJ1-3; D remains unclear. Germline V gives CDR1 ENHRY, CDR2 SYGVKD. Trimming cost V 11 bases and J 6 bases, with 20 bases left between them. The CDR3 sequence is 14 residues long. DNA of the CDR3: TGTGCCTCCAGAGGAGCTCAGACGGTAAACACCATATATTTT. This codes for CASRGAQTVNTIYF.

This chain uses TRBV29-1 with TRBJ2-5, with 11 bases that match TRBD1. CDR1 SQVTM and CDR2 ANQGSEA come from the germline V gene. The CDR3 runs to 14 residues. Trimming at V came to 4 bases and at J to 5 bases, leaving 6 bases not matched to a gene. The CDR3, as DNA: TGCAGCGTTGTGGGGACAGGGGGGACGGAGACCCAGTACTTC. This sequence encodes CSVVGTGGTETQYF.

The V gene is TRBV11-1, the J gene TRBJ2-1; TRBD2 matches 7 bases. J was trimmed by 6 bases and V by 2 bases; bases with no gene match: 13. Germline V gives CDR1 SGHAT, CDR2 FQDESV (reference sequence). The CDR3 has 17 amino acids. The CDR3 spells CASSLSAVGLVSNEQFF. In nucleotides, the CDR3 is TGTGCCAGCAGCTTATCTGCCGTTGGACTAGTATCCAATGAGCAGTTCTTC.